What follows are 17 T cell receptor beta chains derived from one specimen sequenced in a study of T cells in Graves' hyperthyroidism and ophthalmopathy. Amplified TCR beta CDR3 regions derived from RNA transcripts. HTBI primers were employed in a first-round RT-PCR of the TCR CDR3. TCRdb used MiXCR to reprocess the multiplex PCR reads, holding one entry per CDR3 protein. The data contain 350,000 to 450,000 distinct CDR3 sequences, about 14% of them singletons. What was sequenced was blood. The receptors come from a man aged 50 to 59 with Graves' ophthalmopathy.

The J gene is TRBJ2-2, the V gene TRBV30; tentatively, D is TRBD2 (6 bases). The germline V gene encodes CDR1 GTSNPN and CDR2 SVGIG (reference sequence). The CDR3 has 16 amino acids. The germline V and J ends were trimmed by 2 bases and 3 bases, with 16 bases remaining between them. The CDR3: CAWSPLGRGDTGELFF. DNA of the CDR3: TGTGCCTGGAGTCCCCTGGGGCGGGGAGACACCGGGGAGCTGTTTTTT.

This clonotype was detected only a few times. The rearrangement links TRBV9 to TRBJ2-3; 8 bases are a match to TRBD2. J gave up 6 bases and V 5 bases, and 14 bases lay outside the gene matches. This CDR3 is built from 16 residues. Germline CDR1 is SGDLS and CDR2 is YYNGEE. CDR3 nucleotide sequence: TGTGCCAGCAGTCTTACTAGCGGTGTCTCATCTGATACGCAGTATTTT. It is translated as CASSLTSGVSSDTQYF. The variable domain in full, with the rest retrieved from reference TRBV9 and TRBJ2-3, is DSGVTQTPKHLITATGQRVTLRCSPRSGDLSVYWYQQSLDQGLQFLIQYYNGEERAKGNILERFSAQQFPDLHSELNLSSLELGDSALYFCASSLTSGVSSDTQYFGPGTRLTVL.

This clonotype was recorded many times. The chain combines TRBV24-1 with TRBJ2-3; the match to TRBD2 covers 7 bases. Germline V lookup: CDR1 KGHDR, CDR2 SFDVKD. V trimming: 3 bases; J trimming: 10 bases; junction bases outside the gene matches: 9. The CDR3 totals 14 residues. The DNA of the CDR3 is TGTGCCACCAGTGATGGGGGACTAAGTTTTGCGCAGTATTTT. Encoded protein: CATSDGGLSFAQYF.

This clonotype occurred many times. The rearrangement links TRBV3-1 to TRBJ2-7, with D tentatively TRBD1 or TRBD2 (6 bases each). Germline loops: CDR1 LGHDT, CDR2 YNNKEL (reference sequence). Trimming took 6 bases from V and 3 from J, leaving 18 bases between them. This CDR3 spans 15 amino acids. The CDR3 DNA sequence: TGTGCCAGCAGGGGATGGGGCGGAGGGGGCTACGAGCAGTACTTC. This codes for CASRGWGGGGYEQYF.

There are many counts of this clonotype. The junction departs from germline at one end; a sequencing error may be responsible. The chain couples TRBV30 to TRBJ1-1; D is uncertain. CDR1 is GTSNPN and CDR2 is SVGIG in the germline V gene (reference sequence). The CDR3 loop spans 13 amino acids. CDR3 region: CARRLNPPLPAFF. CDR3 sequence (DNA): TGTGCCCGGAGGCTAAATCCACCCTTGCCAGCTTTCTTT. The full variable domain, its missing parts supplied by reference TRBV30 and TRBJ1-1, is SQTIHQWPATLVQPVGSPLSLECTVEGTSNPNLYWYRQAAGRGLQLLFYSVGIGQISSEVPQNLSASRPQDRQFILSSKKLLLSDSGFYLCARRLNPPLPAFFGQGTRLTVV.

There are many counts of this clonotype. The chain is built from TRBV13 and TRBJ2-1; 9 bases align to TRBD2. The CDR3 runs 15 residues. Per germline, CDR1 PRHDT and CDR2 FYEKMQ (reference sequence). With V trimmed by 1 base and J by 5 bases, 3 bases remained unmatched. The CDR3 protein is CASSLEGLAHNEQFF. CDR3 DNA: TGTGCCAGCAGCTTAGAGGGACTAGCTCACAATGAGCAGTTCTTC.

The V gene is TRBV7-9, the J gene TRBJ1-6; D is unclear. Trimming cost V 1 base and J 9 bases, with 10 bases left between them. The CDR3 sequence is 14 residues long. Germline values: CDR1 SEHNR, CDR2 FQNEAQ (reference sequence). CDR3 residues: CASSLDLWGSPLHF. CDR3 nucleotides: TGTGCCAGCAGCTTAGACCTATGGGGTTCACCCCTCCACTTT.

This clonotype appeared a few times. The chain couples TRBV11-2 to TRBJ2-1, with D tentatively TRBD2 (5 bases). The CDR3 length is 15 residues. Trimming took 6 bases from V and 0 from J, leaving 12 bases between them. Germline V gene sequence: CDR1 SGHAT, CDR2 FQNNGV. The CDR3, as DNA: TGTGCCAGCAGACGCGCGGGCATCTCCTACAATGAGCAGTTCTTC. Residues: CASRRAGISYNEQFF.

Many counts were recorded for this clonotype. V usage is TRBV12-3 or TRBV12-4 and J usage is TRBJ2-1; TRBD2 agrees at 10 bases. The CDR3 length is 16 residues. V gave up 0 bases and J gave up 8 bases; unmatched junction bases: 7. In DNA, the CDR3 is TGTGCCAGCAGTTTAGCGTGGGCTAGCGGGAGCGATGAGCAGTTCTTC. Its protein product is CASSLAWASGSDEQFF.

In its sample, this clonotype was seen many times. The rearrangement links TRBV12-5 to TRBJ2-7; D perhaps matches TRBD1 (6 bases). The CDR3 runs to 16 residues. Germline CDR1 is LGHNT and CDR2 is FRNRAP. V shed 3 bases and J shed 3 bases, with 18 bases lying between them. As DNA, the CDR3 is TGTGCTAGTGGTTTCGTAGTTAGGACAGAATTCTACGAGCAGTACTTC. Translation gives CASGFVVRTEFYEQYF.

V gene TRBV7-2 combines with J gene TRBJ2-1, with D hard to call. V dropped 6 bases and J dropped 9 bases, with 9 bases sitting between them. From germline, CDR1 is SGHTA and CDR2 FQGNSA. There are 11 residues in the CDR3. The CDR3 nucleotides are TGTACCAGCAGGGAAATGGGTGAGCAGTTCTTC. Translated: CTSREMGEQFF.

This clonotype was counted many times. The V gene is TRBV6-1, the J gene TRBJ1-1; no clear D. Per the germline V gene, CDR1 is MNHNS and CDR2 is SASEGT. Trimming cost V 5 bases and J 3 bases, with 13 bases left between them. The length of the CDR3 is 14 residues. The CDR3 sequence is CASSPGLGYTEAFF. CDR3 DNA: TGTGCCAGCAGTCCGGGATTGGGGTACACTGAAGCTTTCTTT.

The gene calls are TRBV6-1 and TRBJ1-3; no definite D call. The germline V gene has CDR1 MNHNS and CDR2 SASEGT. This CDR3 contains 18 residues. V lost 5 bases to trimming and J lost 0 bases, with 20 bases between them. CDR3 sequence (DNA): TGTGCCAGCAGTCTCAGCGGGGAACCAAGAAACTCTGGAAACACCATATATTTT. This encodes CASSLSGEPRNSGNTIYF.

This clonotype was seen repeatedly, ten times or more. The chain has TRBV20-1 and TRBJ1-2; D remains ambiguous. The CDR3 is made up of 14 amino acids. V was shortened by 3 bases and J by 4 bases, with 15 bases between the two germline ends. Per the germline V gene, CDR1 is DFQATT and CDR2 is SNEGSKA (reference sequence). The CDR3 DNA reads TGCAGTGCTAGTGCCTCGAGCGTGGGCTATGGCTACACCTTC. Residues: CSASASSVGYGYTF.

This clonotype was detected many times. The gene calls are TRBV12-3 or TRBV12-4 and TRBJ2-7; 9 nucleotides agree with TRBD2. The CDR3 runs to 15 residues. Losses at the gene ends were 0 bases for V and 0 bases for J; bases not matched to a gene: 0. Here the CDR3 DNA reads TGTGCCAGCAGTTTAGCTAGCGGGGGCTCCTACGAGCAGTACTTC. Translated, it gives CASSLASGGSYEQYF.

The genes are TRBV29-1 and TRBJ2-1; D is undetermined. CDR3 length: 11 residues. Per germline, CDR1 SQVTM and CDR2 ANQGSEA. V lost 3 bases to trimming and J lost 9 bases, with 9 bases between them. The CDR3 reads CSVDASLEQFF. CDR3 in DNA: TGCAGCGTTGATGCCAGTCTTGAGCAGTTCTTC.

This clonotype showed up many times. The V call is TRBV18, the J call TRBJ2-3; D is unclear. The germline V and J ends were trimmed by 4 bases and 6 bases, with 17 bases remaining between them. The CDR3 covers 15 residues. Germline V gives CDR1 KGHSH, CDR2 LQKENI. The CDR3 sequence is CASSHSQRAMDTQYF. The CDR3 nucleotides read TGTGCCAGCTCACATAGCCAAAGGGCGATGGATACGCAGTATTTT.